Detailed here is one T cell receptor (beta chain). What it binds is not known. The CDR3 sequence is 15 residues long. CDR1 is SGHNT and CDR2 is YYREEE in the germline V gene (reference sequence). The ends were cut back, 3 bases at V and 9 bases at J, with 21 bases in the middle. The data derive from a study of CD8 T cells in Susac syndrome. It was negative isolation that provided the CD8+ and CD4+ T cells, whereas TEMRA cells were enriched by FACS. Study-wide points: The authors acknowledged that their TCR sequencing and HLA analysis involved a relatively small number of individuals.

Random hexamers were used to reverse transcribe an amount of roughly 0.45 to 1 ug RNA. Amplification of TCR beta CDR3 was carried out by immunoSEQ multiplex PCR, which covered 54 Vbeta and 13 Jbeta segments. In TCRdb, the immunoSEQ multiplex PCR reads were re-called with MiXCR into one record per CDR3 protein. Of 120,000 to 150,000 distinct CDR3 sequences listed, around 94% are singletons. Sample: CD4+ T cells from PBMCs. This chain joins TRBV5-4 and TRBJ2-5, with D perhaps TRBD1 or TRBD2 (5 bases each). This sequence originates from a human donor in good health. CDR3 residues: CASSYIPGPTVAQYF. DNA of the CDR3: TGTGCCAGCAGCTACATTCCGGGACCCACGGTGGCCCAGTACTTC.